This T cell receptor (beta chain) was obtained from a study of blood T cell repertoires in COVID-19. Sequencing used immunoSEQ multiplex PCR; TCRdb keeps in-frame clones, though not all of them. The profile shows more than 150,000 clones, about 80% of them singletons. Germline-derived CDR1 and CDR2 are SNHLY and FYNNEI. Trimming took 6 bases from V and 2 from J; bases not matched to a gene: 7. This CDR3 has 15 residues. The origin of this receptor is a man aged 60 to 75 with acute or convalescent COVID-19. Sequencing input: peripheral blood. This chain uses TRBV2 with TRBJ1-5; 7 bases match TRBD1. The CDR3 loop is CASRPGTVGNQPQHF. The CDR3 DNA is TGTGCCAGCAGACCTGGGACAGTGGGCAATCAGCCCCAGCATTTT.